The rows below give T cell receptor beta chains drawn from one sample of a study of vaccination effects on CD4 cells after COVID-19. Here immunoSEQ multiplex PCR was the method, and the copy in TCRdb shows in-frame clones only, minus some. The sample carries 30,000 to 35,000 clones, about 68% recorded once. These receptors lack a known antigen. The specimen was CD4+ T cells from PBMCs cultured without peptide, collected after COVID-19 vaccination. The receptor source for this set is a human donor who had a prior SARS-CoV-2 infection. CDR3s include the opening cysteine and the closing phenylalanine or tryptophan. D genes are given only for firm matches. The listing skips clone size in some rows; elsewhere it reads once, few, many or a size class.

j_call,v_call,clone_size,d_call,cdr3_nt,cdr3_aa
TRBJ1-1,TRBV6-4,NA,NA,TGTGCCAGCAGTGACACATCGAGGGGCACTGAAGCTTTCTTT,CASSDTSRGTEAFF
TRBJ1-6,TRBV30,NA,TRBD1,TGTGCCTGGAGTCCGGGACAGGGATATAATTCACCCCTCCACTTT,CAWSPGQGYNSPLHF
TRBJ2-3,TRBV7-8,NA,NA,TGTGCCAGCAGCTTAGGACGATATAGGGGCCAGAGCACAGATACGCAGTATTTT,CASSLGRYRGQSTDTQYF
TRBJ2-5,TRBV7-3,once,NA,TGTGCCAGCAGTCGCGGGTCTCAAGAGACCCAGTACTTC,CASSRGSQETQYF
TRBJ2-7,TRBV28,NA,TRBD1,TGTGCCAGCAGTTTTTTGGCCTATTCGGGACAGGGGGCCTACGAGCAGTACTTC,CASSFLAYSGQGAYEQYF
TRBJ1-2,TRBV15,NA,TRBD1,TGTGCCACCAGCAGAGTGGGTTCAGGGGGCTATGGCTACACCTTC,CATSRVGSGGYGYTF
TRBJ1-2,TRBV27,NA,TRBD1,TGTGCCAGCAGTTTACCCGACAGGGTACGGAGCTATGGCTACACCTTC,CASSLPDRVRSYGYTF
TRBJ1-5,TRBV2,NA,NA,TGTGCCAGCAGTGGGCGTGGGGGGGGAGATCAGCCCCAGCATTTT,CASSGRGGGDQPQHF
TRBJ1-2,TRBV2,NA,NA,TGTGCCAGCACCTTCCAACGGAGTGGCTACACCTTC,CASTFQRSGYTF
TRBJ2-7,TRBV5-6,few,NA,TGTGCCAGCAGCCGGACTTCACTCTCCTCCTACGAGCAGTACTTC,CASSRTSLSSYEQYF
TRBJ1-2,TRBV4-1,NA,NA,TGCGCCAGCAGCCAAGAGGGCAGGCCGACTTTTAACTATGGCTACACCTTC,CASSQEGRPTFNYGYTF
TRBJ2-7,TRBV7-2,NA,TRBD2,TGTGCCAGCAGCTATCGTACAGGACTAGCGTACGAGCAGTACTTC,CASSYRTGLAYEQYF
TRBJ2-7,TRBV5-4,NA,NA,TGTGCCAGCAGCTTGGATTTGGCGAACTACGAGCAGTACTTC,CASSLDLANYEQYF
TRBJ2-1,TRBV6-6,NA,NA,TGTGCCAGCAGTTCCCTCCCTGGAGGTGAGCAGTTCTTC,CASSSLPGGEQFF
TRBJ2-5,TRBV6-5,NA,NA,TGTGCCAGCAGTTACTCGGGGCGGGGGCCGCAAGAGACCCAGTACTTC,CASSYSGRGPQETQYF